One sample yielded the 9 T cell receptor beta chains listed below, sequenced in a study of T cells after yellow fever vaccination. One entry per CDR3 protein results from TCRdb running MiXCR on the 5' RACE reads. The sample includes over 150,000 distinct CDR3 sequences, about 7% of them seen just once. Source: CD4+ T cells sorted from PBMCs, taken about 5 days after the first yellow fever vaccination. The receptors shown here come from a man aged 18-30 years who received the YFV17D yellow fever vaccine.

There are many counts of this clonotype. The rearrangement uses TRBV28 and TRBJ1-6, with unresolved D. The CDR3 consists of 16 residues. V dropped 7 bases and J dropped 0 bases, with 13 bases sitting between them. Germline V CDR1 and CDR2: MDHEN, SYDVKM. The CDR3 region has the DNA TGTGCCAGCATCACCGGCGGGAGCTCCTATAATTCACCCCTCCACTTT. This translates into CASITGGSSYNSPLHF.

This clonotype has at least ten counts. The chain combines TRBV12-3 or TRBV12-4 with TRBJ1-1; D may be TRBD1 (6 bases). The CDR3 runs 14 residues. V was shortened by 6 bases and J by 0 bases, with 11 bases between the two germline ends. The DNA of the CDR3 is TGTGCCAGCAGGTGGACAGCAATGAACACTGAAGCTTTCTTT. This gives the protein CASRWTAMNTEAFF.

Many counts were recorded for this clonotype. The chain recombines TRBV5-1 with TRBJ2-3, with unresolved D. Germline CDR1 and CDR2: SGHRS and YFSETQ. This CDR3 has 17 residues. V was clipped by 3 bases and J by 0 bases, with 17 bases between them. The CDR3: CASSSSQYATSTDTQYF. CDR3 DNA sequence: TGCGCCAGCAGCTCCAGCCAGTATGCCACTAGCACAGATACGCAGTATTTT.

The CDR3 here is CASSLVGLDGELFF. The CDR3 DNA sequence: TGCGCCAGCAGCTTGGTAGGGTTGGACGGGGAGCTGTTTTTT. The J gene is TRBJ2-2, the V gene TRBV5-1; D gene ambiguous. CDR1 and CDR2 from the germline V gene are SGHRS and YFSETQ. The ends were cut back, 0 bases at V and 7 bases at J, with 10 bases in the middle. The CDR3 has 14 amino acids.

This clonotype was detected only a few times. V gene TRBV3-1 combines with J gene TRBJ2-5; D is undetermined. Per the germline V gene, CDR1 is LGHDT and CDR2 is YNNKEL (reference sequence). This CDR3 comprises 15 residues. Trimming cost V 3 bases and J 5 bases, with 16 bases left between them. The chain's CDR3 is CASSHESGPVETQYF. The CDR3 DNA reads TGTGCCAGCAGCCATGAGTCCGGACCGGTGGAGACCCAGTACTTC.

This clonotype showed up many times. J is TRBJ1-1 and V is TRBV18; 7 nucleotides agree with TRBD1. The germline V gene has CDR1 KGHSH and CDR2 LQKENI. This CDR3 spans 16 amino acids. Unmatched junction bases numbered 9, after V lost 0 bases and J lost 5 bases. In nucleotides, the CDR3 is TGTGCCAGCTCACCACCAGGACAGGTTGGTAAGACTGAAGCTTTCTTT. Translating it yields CASSPPGQVGKTEAFF.

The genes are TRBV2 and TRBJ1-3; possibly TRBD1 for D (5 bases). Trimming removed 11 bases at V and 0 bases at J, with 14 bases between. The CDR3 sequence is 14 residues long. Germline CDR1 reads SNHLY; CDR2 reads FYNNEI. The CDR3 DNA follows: TGTGCCGGAAGGGACGGCCGCTCTGGAAACACCATATATTTT. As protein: CAGRDGRSGNTIYF.

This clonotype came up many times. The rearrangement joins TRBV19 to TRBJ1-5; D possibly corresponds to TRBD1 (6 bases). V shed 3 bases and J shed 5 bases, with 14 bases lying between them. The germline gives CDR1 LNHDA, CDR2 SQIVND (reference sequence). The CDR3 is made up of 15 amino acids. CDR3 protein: CASSIAGELYQPQHF. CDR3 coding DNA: TGTGCCAGTAGTATCGCAGGGGAATTATATCAGCCCCAGCATTTT.

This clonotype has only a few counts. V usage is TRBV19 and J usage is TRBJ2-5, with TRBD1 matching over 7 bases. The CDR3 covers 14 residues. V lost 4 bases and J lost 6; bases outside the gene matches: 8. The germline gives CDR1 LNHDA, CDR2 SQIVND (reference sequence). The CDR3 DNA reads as TGTGCCAGTAGTACAGAACAGGGGTGGAAGACCCAGTACTTC. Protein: CASSTEQGWKTQYF.